This T cell receptor beta chain was documented in a study of cytomegalovirus exposure and HLA in healthy donors. Findings and caveats of the study: Cytomegalovirus association was listed for about 180 TCR beta chains. In vitro assays verified that three CMV-associated chains recognized CMV antigens specifically. There were several of the most significant clusters that appeared linked to common viral pathogens in a later analysis.

A remark on this clone: The antigen remains undetermined.

The primer mix had 60 Vbeta and 13 Jbeta primers. Profiling relied on immunoSEQ multiplex PCR, and the TCRdb table lists in-frame clones only, not all of them. Of around 170,000 clones listed, 70% to 80% are singletons. V was shortened by 3 bases and J by 4 bases, with 7 bases between the two germline ends. This CDR3 has 13 residues. The germline CDR1 and CDR2 sequences are SGDLS and YYNGEE. The sequence derives from a woman in her 40s in good health and CMV-seronegative. Sequencing was performed on PBMCs. The rearrangement uses TRBV9 and TRBJ2-2, with D unresolved. This chain's CDR3 is CASSAIGTGELFF. DNA for the CDR3: TGTGCCAGCAGCGCGATCGGCACCGGGGAGCTGTTTTTT.